These 12 T cell receptor beta chains originate from one sample sequenced in a study of human T cells and chemical hapten exposure. TCRdb processed the RACE reads anew with MiXCR; each CDR3 protein has one entry. Here the sample spans about 160,000 distinct CDR3 sequences, about 30% being singletons. Time point noted: patch test 3, about 24 weeks after DPC sensitization. Treatment defined: therapeutic diphenylcyclopropenone sensitization with weekly scalp DPC. Specimen: whole blood, collected in connection with sensitization to the hapten diphenylcyclopropenone (DPC). The receptors were gathered from a woman aged 18-29 years with alopecia areata. Some clones in this sample may be carry-over from other donors' samples.

The CDR3 nucleotides read TGCAGTGCTTTGTATGGATCGGGGTATAATTCACCCCTCCACTTT. Its translation: CSALYGSGYNSPLHF. The rearrangement links TRBV20-1 to TRBJ1-6; D remains unclear. Trimming removed 5 bases from V and 4 bases from J, with 15 bases in between. Germline assignment: CDR1 DFQATT and CDR2 SNEGSKA (reference sequence). This CDR3 is 15 amino acids long.

In its sample, this clonotype was seen a few times. This sequence joins TRBV29-1 and TRBJ2-2, with D perhaps assigned TRBD1 or TRBD2 (5 bases each). V lost 4 bases to trimming and J lost 4 bases, with 13 bases between them. CDR1 is SQVTM, CDR2 ANQGSEA, per germline. The CDR3 covers 14 residues. The CDR3 DNA is TGCAGCGTTGGGGCAAGGGGACCCACCGGGGAGCTGTTTTTT. As protein: CSVGARGPTGELFF.

CDR3 DNA: TGTGCCAGCTCATCCGACGGAGCGGTAACCTACAATGAGCAGTTCTTC. It is translated as CASSSDGAVTYNEQFF. This chain joins TRBV7-2 and TRBJ2-1; D perhaps matches TRBD2 (5 bases). Germline CDR1 SGHTA, CDR2 FQGNSA. V dropped 8 bases and J dropped 2 bases, with 19 bases sitting between them. CDR3 length equals 16 residues.

This rearrangement joins TRBV7-2 to TRBJ1-6; D is uncertain. The germline V and J ends were trimmed by 1 base and 8 bases, with 12 bases remaining between them. From germline, CDR1 is SGHTA and CDR2 FQGNSA. This CDR3 has 15 residues. DNA of the CDR3: TGTGCCAGCAGCTTAGGTGAAGTGGATGATTCACCCCTCCACTTT. It yields the protein CASSLGEVDDSPLHF.

The rearrangement links TRBV9 to TRBJ1-2; no clear D gene. The CDR3 length is 14 residues. The V end lost 3 bases, the J end lost 4 bases, and 13 bases lay between the germline ends. Per the germline V gene, CDR1 is SGDLS and CDR2 is YYNGEE. The CDR3 sequence: CASSAELQLYGYTF. CDR3 bases: TGTGCCAGCAGCGCCGAATTACAGCTCTATGGCTACACCTTC.

This clonotype appeared a few times. This rearrangement joins TRBV5-5 to TRBJ2-2; 9 bases align to TRBD1. J gave up 6 bases and V 3 bases, and 15 bases lay outside the gene matches. From germline, CDR1 is SGHKS and CDR2 YYEKEE (reference sequence). The CDR3 sequence is 18 residues long. For the CDR3, the DNA is TGTGCCAGCAGCTCCGGGACAGGGAGGGACTATCGGGCCGGGGAGCTGTTTTTT. Amino acids: CASSSGTGRDYRAGELFF.

The rearrangement uses TRBV2 and TRBJ2-7; D remains unclear. The germline gives CDR1 SNHLY, CDR2 FYNNEI. The CDR3 is 14 residues long. V lost 7 bases and J 7 bases, leaving 20 bases between the germline ends. The CDR3 bases are TGTGCCAGCAACGATAAAGGGCGCCTTTTTGAGCAGTACTTC. This gives the protein CASNDKGRLFEQYF.

This clonotype appeared a few times. The rearrangement joins TRBV20-1 to TRBJ1-1; D unclear. V was cut by 2 bases and J by 2 bases, with 12 bases left in between. The CDR3 has 14 residues. The germline CDR1 and CDR2 sequences are DFQATT and SNEGSKA (reference sequence). In DNA, the CDR3 is TGCAGTGCTAGAATCCCGGGAGCCAACACTGAAGCTTTCTTT. This gives the protein CSARIPGANTEAFF.

This clonotype came up a few times. The V and J genes are TRBV20-1 and TRBJ2-7; D unresolved. The germline gives CDR1 DFQATT, CDR2 SNEGSKA (reference sequence). CDR3 length: 12 residues. V lost 6 bases and J lost 1, with 10 bases in between. CDR3 in amino acids: CSAKTLSYEQYF. The CDR3 bases are TGCAGTGCCAAGACACTTTCCTACGAGCAGTACTTC.

The J gene is TRBJ1-1, the V gene TRBV12-3 or TRBV12-4; 10 bases map to TRBD1. The CDR3 spans 15 residues. The V and J ends lost 5 bases and 3 bases, in that order; junction bases with no gene match: 6. Here the CDR3 reads CASSGQGGDHTEAFF. The CDR3 DNA sequence: TGTGCCAGCAGTGGACAGGGGGGGGACCACACTGAAGCTTTCTTT.

This clonotype was detected a few times. This chain uses TRBV7-9 with TRBJ2-3; the match to TRBD2 covers 10 bases. Trimming cost V 5 bases and J 6 bases; bases outside gene matches: 11. Germline V gene sequence: CDR1 SEHNR, CDR2 FQNEAQ (reference sequence). The CDR3 contains 16 residues. The CDR3 is CASSPWTSGDGDTQYF. The CDR3 DNA sequence: TGTGCCAGCAGCCCTTGGACTAGCGGTGACGGGGATACGCAGTATTTT.

The CDR3 sequence: CASSAGSGSYEQYF. The CDR3 bases are TGCGCCAGCAGCGCGGGATCTGGTAGCTACGAGCAGTACTTC. The V call is TRBV5-1, the J call TRBJ2-7; tentative D call: TRBD2 (6 bases). CDR1 is SGHRS and CDR2 is YFSETQ in the germline V gene. The CDR3 has 14 residues. Trimming pared 4 bases from V and 3 bases from J, leaving 14 bases between.